The subject of this entry is one T cell receptor (beta chain). Its antigen is currently unknown. This sample stems from a study of shared clonotypes between healthy human individuals. Study-wide background: Three plates each covered CD4 naive and memory; CD8 naive two, CD8 memory one.

All donors were healthy HIV-negative adults lacking recent acute infections or vaccinations. Produced via immunoSEQ multiplex PCR; TCRdb's table is partial and in-frame only. The table records some 500,000 clones, around 96% of them present only once. This CDR3 is built from 20 residues. Germline V gene sequence: CDR1 LNHDA, CDR2 SQIVND (reference sequence). V lost 3 bases, J lost 4 bases, and 30 bases lay in between. Notes on the study in general: Richness estimates generally favored naive over memory subsets.

Input material: naive CD4+ T cells sorted from blood. Subset noted: CD45RA+ positively selected. V and J are TRBV19 and TRBJ1-2; D is possibly TRBD1 (6 bases). This sequence was found in a woman aged 25 to 39 in good health. The CDR3 nucleotides are TGTGCCAGTAGTATTGGACACCCCAAGATATCGGGGGGCAAGGTCTATGGCTACACCTTC. As protein: CASSIGHPKISGGKVYGYTF.